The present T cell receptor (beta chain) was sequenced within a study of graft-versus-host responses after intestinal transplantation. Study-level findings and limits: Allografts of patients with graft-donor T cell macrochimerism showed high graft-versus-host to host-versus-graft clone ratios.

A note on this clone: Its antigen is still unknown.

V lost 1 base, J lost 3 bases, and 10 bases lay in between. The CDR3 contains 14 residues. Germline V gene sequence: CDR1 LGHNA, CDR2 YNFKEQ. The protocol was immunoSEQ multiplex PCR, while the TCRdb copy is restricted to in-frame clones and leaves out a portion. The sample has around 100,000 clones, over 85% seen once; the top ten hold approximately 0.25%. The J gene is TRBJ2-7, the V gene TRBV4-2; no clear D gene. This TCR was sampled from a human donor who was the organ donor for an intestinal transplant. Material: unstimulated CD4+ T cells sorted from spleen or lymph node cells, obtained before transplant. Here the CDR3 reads CASSQGSLNYEQYF. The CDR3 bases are TGTGCCAGCAGCCAAGGGTCTCTCAACTACGAGCAGTACTTC.